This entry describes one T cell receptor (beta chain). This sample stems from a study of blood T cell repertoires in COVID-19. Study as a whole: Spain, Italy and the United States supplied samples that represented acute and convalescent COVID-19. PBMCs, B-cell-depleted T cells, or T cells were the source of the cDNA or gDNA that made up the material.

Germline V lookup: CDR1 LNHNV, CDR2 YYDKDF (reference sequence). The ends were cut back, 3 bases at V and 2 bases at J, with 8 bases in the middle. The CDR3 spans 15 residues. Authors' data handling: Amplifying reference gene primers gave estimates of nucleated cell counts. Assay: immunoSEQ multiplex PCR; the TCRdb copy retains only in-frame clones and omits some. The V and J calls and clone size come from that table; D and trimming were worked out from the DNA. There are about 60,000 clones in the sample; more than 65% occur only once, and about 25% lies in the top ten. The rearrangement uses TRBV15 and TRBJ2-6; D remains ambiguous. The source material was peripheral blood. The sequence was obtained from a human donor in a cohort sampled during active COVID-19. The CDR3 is CATSRRIPGANVLTF. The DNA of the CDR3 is TGTGCCACCAGCAGGAGAATTCCTGGGGCCAACGTCCTGACTTTC. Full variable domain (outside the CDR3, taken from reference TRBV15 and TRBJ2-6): DAMVIQNPRYQVTQFGKPVTLSCSQTLNHNVMYWYQQKSSQAPKLLFHYYDKDFNNEADTPDNFQSRRPNTSFCFLDIRSPGLGDTAMYLCATSRRIPGANVLTFGAGSRLTVL.